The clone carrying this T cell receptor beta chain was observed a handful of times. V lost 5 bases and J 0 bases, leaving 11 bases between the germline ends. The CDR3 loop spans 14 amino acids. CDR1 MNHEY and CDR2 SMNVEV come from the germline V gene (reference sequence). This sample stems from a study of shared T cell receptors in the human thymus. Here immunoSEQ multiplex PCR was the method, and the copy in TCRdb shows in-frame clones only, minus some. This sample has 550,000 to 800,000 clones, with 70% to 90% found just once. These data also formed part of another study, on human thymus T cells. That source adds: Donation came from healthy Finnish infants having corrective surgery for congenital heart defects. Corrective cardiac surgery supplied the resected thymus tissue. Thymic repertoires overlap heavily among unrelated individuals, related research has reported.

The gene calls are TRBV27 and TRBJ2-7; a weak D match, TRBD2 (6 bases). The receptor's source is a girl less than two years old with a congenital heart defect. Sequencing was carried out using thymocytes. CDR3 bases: TGTGCCAGCAGTGTGGAGGGGCCCTCCTACGAGCAGTACTTC. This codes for CASSVEGPSYEQYF.